The 26 T cell receptor beta chains in this list originate from one sample, sequenced in a study of shared clonotypes between healthy human individuals. Assay: immunoSEQ multiplex PCR; the TCRdb copy retains only in-frame clones and omits some. The sample consists of about 2.1 million clones, around 93% of them appearing once. Positive CCR7 selection of CD45RO-negative cells yielded the naive CD8 cells, and terminally differentiated effector memory CD45RA+ cells were excluded. Sequencing input: naive CD8+ T cells from PBMCs. The origin of the receptors is a man younger than 35 in good health. Some clones in this sample may be carry-over from other donors' samples.

The V call is TRBV4-2, the J call TRBJ1-1; D remains ambiguous. Trimming took 0 bases from V and 8 from J, leaving 16 bases between them. This CDR3 has 15 amino acids. CDR1 and CDR2 from the germline V gene are LGHNA and YNFKEQ. The CDR3 nucleotides read TGTGCCAGCAGCCAAGAGGTGGCGACACTTACCGAAGCTTTCTTT. Its protein product is CASSQEVATLTEAFF.

The chain has TRBV4-3 and TRBJ2-7, with 9 bases that match TRBD2. Germline values: CDR1 LGHNA, CDR2 YSLEER. The length of the CDR3 is 16 residues. Trimming at V came to 6 bases and at J to 2 bases, leaving 11 bases not matched to a gene. The CDR3 DNA is TGCGCCAGCAGTCCGGATACGACTAGCGGAACCTACGAGCAGTACTTC. This translates into CASSPDTTSGTYEQYF.

The chain has TRBV5-1 and TRBJ1-1; 8 bases agree with TRBD1. The V gene end was trimmed by 0 bases and the J gene end by 0 bases; junction bases not matched to a gene: 4. This CDR3 is 16 amino acids long. Germline loops: CDR1 SGHRS, CDR2 YFSETQ. The CDR3 region is CASSLVGQVMNTEAFF. The CDR3 DNA sequence: TGCGCCAGCAGCTTGGTGGGACAGGTGATGAACACTGAAGCTTTCTTT. The entire variable domain, with the rest obtained from reference TRBV5-1 and TRBJ1-1, is as follows: KAGVTQTPRYLIKTRGQQVTLSCSPISGHRSVSWYQQTPGQGLQFLFEYFSETQRNKGNFPGRFSGRQFSNSRSEMNVSTLELGDSALYLCASSLVGQVMNTEAFFGQGTRLTVV.

The chain carries TRBV9 and TRBJ1-2; D remains ambiguous. This CDR3 has 15 residues. Germline V gene sequence: CDR1 SGDLS, CDR2 YYNGEE. The V gene lost 0 bases and the J gene lost 8 bases, with 17 bases spanning the gap. The CDR3 DNA sequence: TGTGCCAGCAGCGTAGCTGGTACCCGGGGAGGAGGCTACACCTTC. Its protein product is CASSVAGTRGGGYTF.

This sequence joins TRBV7-9 and TRBJ1-1; tentatively, D is TRBD1 (6 bases). This CDR3 has 12 amino acids. Germline CDR1 and CDR2: SEHNR and FQNEAQ (reference sequence). Trimming removed 5 bases from V and 8 bases from J, with 12 bases in between. The CDR3 coding sequence is TGTGCCAGCAGCCACCCGGACAGCGAAGCTTTCTTT. Its protein is CASSHPDSEAFF.

The chain joins TRBV4-1 to TRBJ2-7; D gene uncertain. The ends were cut back, 0 bases at V and 2 bases at J, with 8 bases in the middle. This CDR3 comprises 14 residues. Germline loops: CDR1 MGHRA, CDR2 YSYEKL. CDR3 residues: CASSQDPAAYEQYF. The CDR3 DNA reads TGCGCCAGCAGCCAAGACCCGGCAGCCTACGAGCAGTACTTC.

The genes are TRBV30 and TRBJ2-3, with D possibly being TRBD1 (5 bases). The CDR3 covers 13 residues. From germline, CDR1 is GTSNPN and CDR2 SVGIG (reference sequence). With 2 bases removed from V and 4 bases from J, the gap between germline ends came to 10 bases. In nucleotides, the CDR3 is TGTGCCTGGAGTTGGGCAGGGCCAGATACGCAGTATTTT. Its protein product is CAWSWAGPDTQYF. Filled out from reference TRBV30 and TRBJ2-3, the complete variable domain reads SQTIHQWPATLVQPVGSPLSLECTVEGTSNPNLYWYRQAAGRGLQLLFYSVGIGQISSEVPQNLSASRPQDRQFILSSKKLLLSDSGFYLCAWSWAGPDTQYFGPGTRLTVL.

V gene TRBV13 combines with J gene TRBJ2-1; 10 nucleotides line up with TRBD2. Losses at the gene ends were 3 bases for V and 8 bases for J; bases not matched to a gene: 7. The germline gives CDR1 PRHDT, CDR2 FYEKMQ (reference sequence). The CDR3 runs to 15 residues. CDR3 DNA: TGTGCCAGCAGCTTCGGGCTAGCGGGAGAATATGAGCAGTTCTTC. This translates into CASSFGLAGEYEQFF. Full variable domain (outside the CDR3, taken from reference TRBV13 and TRBJ2-1): AAGVIQSPRHLIKEKRETATLKCYPIPRHDTVYWYQQGPGQDPQFLISFYEKMQSDKGSIPDRFSAQQFSDYHSELNMSSLELGDSALYFCASSFGLAGEYEQFFGPGTRLTVL.

This chain links TRBV6-1 with TRBJ1-5, with a tentative D call TRBD1 (5 bases). Germline V gene lookup returns CDR1 MNHNS and CDR2 SASEGT. V was cut by 6 bases and J by 6 bases, with 12 bases left in between. This CDR3 has 13 amino acids. CDR3 coding DNA: TGTGCCAGCAGGAAACAGGAATCTCAGCCCCAGCATTTT. Its translation: CASRKQESQPQHF.

This chain links TRBV10-3 with TRBJ2-7, with D possibly matching TRBD2 (7 bases). The CDR3 consists of 15 residues. Per the germline V gene, CDR1 is ENHRY and CDR2 is SYGVKD. V lost 10 bases and J lost 3, with 22 bases in between. CDR3 region: CATWGGGNGIYEQYF. In DNA form, the CDR3 reads TGTGCCACGTGGGGAGGGGGAAACGGGATCTACGAGCAGTACTTC.

The count of this clone is one. CDR3 sequence (DNA): TGTGCCAGCTCGTTCAAACAAAGTCGGGCCAACGTCCTGACTTTC. Its translation: CASSFKQSRANVLTF. J is TRBJ2-6 and V is TRBV9; D remains unclear. This CDR3 spans 15 amino acids. CDR1 is SGDLS, CDR2 YYNGEE, per germline. The ends were cut back, 7 bases at V and 5 bases at J, with 16 bases in the middle.

The chain links TRBV5-1 to TRBJ2-3; D call uncertain. The CDR3 runs to 13 residues. The germline V gene has CDR1 SGHRS and CDR2 YFSETQ. Trimming removed 0 bases from V and 6 bases from J, with 8 bases in between. CDR3 region: CASSLVIADTQYF. The CDR3 DNA is TGCGCCAGCAGCTTGGTTATCGCCGATACGCAGTATTTT.

V usage is TRBV19 and J usage is TRBJ2-2; D remains ambiguous. The germline V gene has CDR1 LNHDA and CDR2 SQIVND (reference sequence). This CDR3 region has 10 residues. Trimming removed 11 bases at V and 7 bases at J, with 8 bases between. The DNA of the CDR3 is TGTGCCTGCGGTTACGGGGAGCTGTTTTTT. Its translation: CACGYGELFF.

The J gene is TRBJ2-1, the V gene TRBV18; 7 bases match TRBD1. Looked up from germline, CDR1 is KGHSH and CDR2 is LQKENI. V gave up 6 bases and J gave up 2 bases; unmatched junction bases: 13. The CDR3 is 17 amino acids. The CDR3 region has the DNA TGTGCCAGCTCCTCCCCCACTTCACAGGGGCCCTACAATGAGCAGTTCTTC. Protein sequence: CASSSPTSQGPYNEQFF. Full variable domain (remainder filled in from reference TRBV18 and TRBJ2-1): NAGVMQNPRHLVRRRGQEARLRCSPMKGHSHVYWYRQLPEEGLKFMVYLQKENIIDESGMPKERFSAEFPKEGPSILRIQQVVRGDSAAYFCASSSPTSQGPYNEQFFGPGTRLTVL.

This clone came up once. The chain has TRBV18 and TRBJ1-4; tentatively, D is TRBD1 (6 bases). This CDR3 is built from 18 residues. CDR1 is KGHSH, CDR2 LQKENI, per germline. The V gene lost 3 bases and the J gene lost 0 bases, with 17 bases spanning the gap. CDR3 residues: CASSPSGAARATNEKLFF. DNA for the CDR3: TGTGCCAGCTCACCGTCGGGGGCAGCGCGTGCAACTAATGAAAAACTGTTTTTT.

The V call is TRBV28, the J call TRBJ1-5, with TRBD1 identical over 9 bases. V lost 1 base and J lost 6; bases outside the gene matches: 7. The CDR3 sequence is 16 residues long. In germline, CDR1 is MDHEN, CDR2 SYDVKM. CDR3 residues: CASSLSGQGPRQPQHF. In DNA, the CDR3 is TGTGCCAGCAGTTTATCGGGACAGGGACCTCGTCAGCCCCAGCATTTT. Complete variable domain (other parts from reference TRBV28 and TRBJ1-5): DVKVTQSSRYLVKRTGEKVFLECVQDMDHENMFWYRQDPGLGLRLIYFSYDVKMKEKGDIPEGYSVSREKKERFSLILESASTNQTSMYLCASSLSGQGPRQPQHFGDGTRLSIL.

This clone was recorded once. The chain combines TRBV5-1 with TRBJ2-4; D might be TRBD1 (6 bases). CDR1 is SGHRS, CDR2 YFSETQ, per germline. This CDR3 has 18 residues. V was clipped by 0 bases and J by 6 bases, with 22 bases between them. The CDR3 bases are TGCGCCAGCAGCTTGGAGGGGGACGGCGGAAGAATAGGAAACATTCAGTACTTC. Translated, it gives CASSLEGDGGRIGNIQYF.

The count of this clone is one. The chain recombines TRBV27 with TRBJ2-7, with D tentatively TRBD1 (6 bases). The germline V gene encodes CDR1 MNHEY and CDR2 SMNVEV (reference sequence). This CDR3 is built from 12 residues. V was shortened by 5 bases and J by 8 bases, with 13 bases between the two germline ends. This chain's CDR3 is CASSPPGEKQYF. The CDR3 bases are TGTGCCAGCAGTCCCCCAGGGGAGAAGCAGTACTTC.

The chain joins TRBV7-6 to TRBJ2-1; D gene unclear. Trimming pared 5 bases from V and 0 bases from J, leaving 14 bases between. The CDR3 runs 16 residues. Per germline, CDR1 SGHVS and CDR2 FNYEAQ. CDR3 DNA sequence: TGTGCCAGCAGCCCCCGAACTGTGAGCTCCTACAATGAGCAGTTCTTC. This sequence encodes CASSPRTVSSYNEQFF.

On this clone itself: Other DNA sequences in the same sample also yield this CDR3. This chain joins TRBV9 and TRBJ1-3; TRBD1 is a possible D gene (6 bases). Trimming took off 3 bases at V and 0 bases at J, with 10 bases between the two ends. Germline V gene data show CDR1 as SGDLS and CDR2 as YYNGEE. This CDR3 region has 15 residues. CDR3 sequence: CASSETGSSGNTIYF. As DNA, the CDR3 is TGTGCCAGCAGCGAGACAGGTTCCTCTGGAAACACCATATATTTT. Using reference TRBV9 and TRBJ1-3 for the parts outside the CDR3, the full variable domain is DSGVTQTPKHLITATGQRVTLRCSPRSGDLSVYWYQQSLDQGLQFLIQYYNGEERAKGNILERFSAQQFPDLHSELNLSSLELGDSALYFCASSETGSSGNTIYFGEGSWLTVV.

This chain joins TRBV30 and TRBJ2-7, with D possibly TRBD2 on 5 matching bases. V was clipped by 1 base and J by 3 bases, with 10 bases between them. From germline, CDR1 is GTSNPN and CDR2 SVGIG (reference sequence). The CDR3 is made up of 13 amino acids. CDR3 protein: CAWSGGLGYEQYF. The CDR3 bases are TGTGCCTGGAGTGGAGGGTTGGGCTACGAGCAGTACTTC. Full variable domain (missing parts from reference TRBV30 and TRBJ2-7): SQTIHQWPATLVQPVGSPLSLECTVEGTSNPNLYWYRQAAGRGLQLLFYSVGIGQISSEVPQNLSASRPQDRQFILSSKKLLLSDSGFYLCAWSGGLGYEQYFGPGTRLTVT.

The V gene is TRBV29-1, the J gene TRBJ2-6; TRBD1 agrees at 8 bases. V was pared by 5 bases and J by 0 bases, with 15 bases of the junction left unmatched. Per the germline V gene, CDR1 is SQVTM and CDR2 is ANQGSEA. There are 19 residues in the CDR3. The CDR3 loop reads CSVSGALGQAYSGANVLTF. Here the CDR3 DNA reads TGCAGCGTTTCTGGGGCTTTGGGACAGGCCTACTCTGGGGCCAACGTCCTGACTTTC. The full variable domain, with the rest looked up from reference TRBV29-1 and TRBJ2-6, is SAVISQKPSRDICQRGTSLTIQCQVDSQVTMMFWYRQQPGQSLTLIATANQGSEATYESGFVIDKFPISRPNLTFSTLTVSNMSPEDSSIYLCSVSGALGQAYSGANVLTFGAGSRLTVL.

This clone was detected only once. An end of the junction differs from the germline gene, which may be a read error. Other DNA sequences in this sample translate to the same CDR3. The CDR3 loop reads CASTLTGSSYEQYF. The DNA for the CDR3 is TGTGCCAGCACTTTAACAGGTTCTTCCTACGAGCAGTACTTC. The chain couples TRBV28 to TRBJ2-7, with D perhaps matching TRBD1 (5 bases). Germline V CDR1 and CDR2: MDHEN, SYDVKM. The length of the CDR3 is 14 residues.

Comments on this clone: This sample also contains other DNA sequences that code for the same CDR3. Here the CDR3 DNA reads TGTGCCAGCAGCTTGGCCGGCTTCTCCTACGAGCAGTACTTC. As protein: CASSLAGFSYEQYF. The chain recombines TRBV5-6 with TRBJ2-7; D is unresolved. V gave up 0 bases and J gave up 0 bases, with 7 bases separating them. This CDR3 has 14 residues. Germline lookup yields CDR1 SGHDT and CDR2 YYEEEE.

The chain links TRBV7-7 to TRBJ2-2, with D uncertain. V was clipped by 5 bases and J by 1 base, with 20 bases between them. The CDR3 is made up of 18 amino acids. The V gene's germline CDR1 is SSHAT and CDR2 FNYEAQ (reference sequence). CDR3 residues: CASSRLDLASLNTGELFF. CDR3 coding DNA: TGTGCCAGCAGCCGTTTAGACTTAGCCAGCTTGAACACCGGGGAGCTGTTTTTT.

This clone was observed a handful of times. The V call is TRBV9, the J call TRBJ1-2; a weak D match, TRBD1 (5 bases). Germline values: CDR1 SGDLS, CDR2 YYNGEE. V dropped 3 bases and J dropped 4 bases, with 16 bases sitting between them. This CDR3 is built from 15 residues. The CDR3 DNA reads as TGTGCCAGCAGCGAGGGGACTCATGGGGCCTATGGCTACACCTTC. Translated: CASSEGTHGAYGYTF.